Listed below are T cell receptor beta chains from one sample, sequenced in a study of CD8+ T cells in alopecia areata. TCRdb's copy holds only in-frame clones and misses some; the assay was immunoSEQ multiplex PCR. The table shows over 120,000 clones, with about 56% occurring only once. The source was CD8+ T cells sorted from blood, collected at week 4, from a patient treated with tofacitinib. The source of these receptors is a human donor with alopecia areata. CDR3s include the opening cysteine and the closing phenylalanine or tryptophan. Each record gives: V gene, J gene, D gene, clone size, CDR3 DNA, CDR3 protein. A D gene is named only where the DNA matches it firmly. Clone size is stated in some rows and not others, as once, few, many or a class when expanded.

TRBV11-2	TRBJ2-2	.	few	TGTGCCAGCAGAGGGGGAAGTAACACCGGGGAGCTGTTTTTT	CASRGGSNTGELFF
TRBV2	TRBJ2-1	.	.	TGTGCCAGCAGTGAAGACTCCAACAATGAGCAGTTCTTC	CASSEDSNNEQFF
TRBV13	TRBJ1-1	.	few	TGTGCCAGCAGCCAAAGGTCCCGGATCACTGAAGCTTTCTTT	CASSQRSRITEAFF
TRBV5-1	TRBJ2-7	.	.	TGCGCCAGCAGCTTTAGAGGGGCCCCCAACGAGCAGTACTTC	CASSFRGAPNEQYF
TRBV7-9	TRBJ2-2	TRBD2	once	TGTGCCAGCAGCTCGACTAGCAAGAACACCGGGGAGCTGTTTTTT	CASSSTSKNTGELFF
TRBV30	TRBJ1-1	.	.	TGTGCCTGGACGGTGGGGGTTGTCACTGAAGCTTTCTTT	CAWTVGVVTEAFF
TRBV4-3	TRBJ2-1	TRBD2	.	TGCGCCAGCAGCCAAGACGGGGCGGGGGAGGCGTACAATGAGCAGTTCTTC	CASSQDGAGEAYNEQFF
TRBV11-2	TRBJ2-1	.	.	TGTGCCAGCAGCCCGGAGCTTGAGCAGTTCTTC	CASSPELEQFF
TRBV25-1	TRBJ2-4	.	.	TGTGCCAGCAGTGAATCGAAGGGTTGGGCCAAAAACATTCAGTACTTC	CASSESKGWAKNIQYF
TRBV10-3	TRBJ2-2	.	few	TGTGCCATCAGAGAGGGGGTCGGGAACACCGGGGAGCTGTTTTTT	CAIREGVGNTGELFF
TRBV9	TRBJ1-1	.	.	TGTGCCAGCAGCGCCGGAGGGTGGGAAGCTGAAGCTTTCTTT	CASSAGGWEAEAFF
TRBV5-1	TRBJ2-6	.	few	TGCGCCAGCAGCCGCACAGGGTTTGGGGCCAACGTCCTGACTTTC	CASSRTGFGANVLTF
TRBV4-3	TRBJ1-6	.	.	TGCGCCAGCAGCCAAGACCCGGATTATAATTCACCCCTCCACTTT	CASSQDPDYNSPLHF
TRBV5-4	TRBJ1-6	.	few	TGTGCCAGCAGCTTGGAACCGGGGGCAAATTCACCCCTCCACTTT	CASSLEPGANSPLHF
TRBV7-9	TRBJ2-5	.	.	TGTGCCAGCAGCCGTGGGCAGGAGACCCAGTACTTC	CASSRGQETQYF
TRBV11-2	TRBJ1-5	.	.	TGTGCCAGCAGCTTAGGGATAGTGGATCAGCCCCAGCATTTT	CASSLGIVDQPQHF
TRBV30	TRBJ1-5	.	few	TGTGCCTGGAGTGCTCAGGACAATCAGCCCCAGCATTTT	CAWSAQDNQPQHF
TRBV30	TRBJ1-1	.	.	TGTGCCTGGAAGGTGAAAGCTGGGGGGCGCATGGACACTGAAGCTTTCTTT	CAWKVKAGGRMDTEAFF
TRBV30	TRBJ1-1	.	.	TGTGCCTGGGGACAGACGAACACTGAAGCTTTCTTT	CAWGQTNTEAFF
TRBV6-5	TRBJ2-2	.	.	TGTGCCAGCAGTCTACTAGGGGCGGCCGGGGAGCTGTTTTTT	CASSLLGAAGELFF
TRBV30	TRBJ1-2	.	few	TGTGCCTGGAATGTTGAGGGGTTGGAGAACTATGGCTACACCTTC	CAWNVEGLENYGYTF
TRBV11-2	TRBJ2-5	.	few	TGTGCCAGCAGCCTTCAAGAGACCCAGTACTTC	CASSLQETQYF
TRBV7-9	TRBJ1-3	.	few	TGTGCCAGCAGCCCAGCAGGGGATGGAAACACCATATATTTT	CASSPAGDGNTIYF
TRBV4-1	TRBJ1-2	TRBD1	.	TGCGCCAGCAGCCAGATAGACGGGACAGAATATGGCTACACCTTC	CASSQIDGTEYGYTF